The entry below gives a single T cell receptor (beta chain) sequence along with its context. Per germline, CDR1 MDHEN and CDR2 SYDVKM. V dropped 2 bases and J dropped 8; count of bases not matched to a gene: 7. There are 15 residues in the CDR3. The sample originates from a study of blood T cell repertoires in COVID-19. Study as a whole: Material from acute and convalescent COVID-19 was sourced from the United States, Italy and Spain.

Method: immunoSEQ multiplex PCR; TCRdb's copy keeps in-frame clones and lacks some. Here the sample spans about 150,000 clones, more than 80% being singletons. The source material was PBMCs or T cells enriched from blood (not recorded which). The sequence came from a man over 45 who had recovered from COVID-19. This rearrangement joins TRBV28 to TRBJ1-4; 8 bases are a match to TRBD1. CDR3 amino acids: CASSLPTGAAEKLFF. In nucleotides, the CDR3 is TGTGCCAGCAGTTTACCGACAGGGGCGGCAGAAAAACTGTTTTTT.